This paragraph covers one TCR beta chain sequence. The sample originates from a study of blood T cell repertoires in COVID-19. Study as a whole: COVID-19 samples, acute and convalescent, were from the United States, Italy and Spain.

Participant-given clinical history determined each cohort assignment. Unmatched junction bases numbered 8, after V lost 4 bases and J lost 6 bases. This CDR3 contains 16 residues. Germline assignment: CDR1 SGHNT and CDR2 YYREEE (reference sequence). The table came from immunoSEQ multiplex PCR; TCRdb's copy has only in-frame clones and leaves some out. Here the sample spans roughly 250,000 clones, around 86% being singletons. The sequence came from a woman in her 50s who had recovered from COVID-19. The sequenced sample consisted of PBMCs or T cells enriched from blood (not recorded which). The rearrangement joins TRBV5-4 to TRBJ2-2, with TRBD1 identical over 11 bases. The CDR3 DNA sequence: TGTGCCAGCAGCCTAGGGGACAGGGGGGCTGCCGGGGAGCTGTTTTTT. Amino acids: CASSLGDRGAAGELFF.